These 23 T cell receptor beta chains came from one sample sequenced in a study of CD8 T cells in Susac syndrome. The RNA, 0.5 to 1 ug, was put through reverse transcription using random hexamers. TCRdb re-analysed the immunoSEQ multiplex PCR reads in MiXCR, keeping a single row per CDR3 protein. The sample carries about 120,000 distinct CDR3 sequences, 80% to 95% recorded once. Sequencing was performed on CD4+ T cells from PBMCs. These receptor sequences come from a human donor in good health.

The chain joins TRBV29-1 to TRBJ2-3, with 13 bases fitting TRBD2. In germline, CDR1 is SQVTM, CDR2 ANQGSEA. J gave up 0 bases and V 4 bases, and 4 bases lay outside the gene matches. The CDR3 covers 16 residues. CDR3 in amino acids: CSVVKGLAGSTDTQYF. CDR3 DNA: TGCAGCGTTGTAAAGGGACTAGCGGGAAGCACAGATACGCAGTATTTT.

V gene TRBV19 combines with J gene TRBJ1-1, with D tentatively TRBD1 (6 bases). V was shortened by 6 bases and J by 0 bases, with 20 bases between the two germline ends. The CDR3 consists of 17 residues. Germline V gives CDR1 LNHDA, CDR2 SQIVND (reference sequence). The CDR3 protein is CASRKKNSGAMNTEAFF. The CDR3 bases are TGTGCCAGTAGAAAAAAAAACTCGGGGGCCATGAACACTGAAGCTTTCTTT.

The CDR3 DNA reads TGTGCCAGCAGCGCGCTAAACCGGGACAGGGGGATCTCTGGGGCCAACGTCCTGACTTTC. The encoded protein is CASSALNRDRGISGANVLTF. The chain recombines TRBV9 with TRBJ2-6, with 11 bases aligning to TRBD1. J was trimmed by 0 bases and V by 3 bases; bases with no gene match: 11. The CDR3 totals 20 residues. Looked up from germline, CDR1 is SGDLS and CDR2 is YYNGEE.

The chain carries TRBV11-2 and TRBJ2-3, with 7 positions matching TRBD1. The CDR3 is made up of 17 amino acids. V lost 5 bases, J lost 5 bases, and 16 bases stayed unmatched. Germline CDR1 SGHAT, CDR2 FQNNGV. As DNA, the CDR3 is TGTGCCAGCAGCCACCGCATACAGGGGATTCCTTTAGATACGCAGTATTTT. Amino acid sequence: CASSHRIQGIPLDTQYF.

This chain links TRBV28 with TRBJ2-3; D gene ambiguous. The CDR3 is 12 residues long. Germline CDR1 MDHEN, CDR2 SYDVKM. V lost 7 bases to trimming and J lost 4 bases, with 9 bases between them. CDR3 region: CASTHLPDTQYF. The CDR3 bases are TGTGCCAGCACCCACCTGCCAGATACGCAGTATTTT.

CDR3 loop: CSAQNRRRAQHF. DNA for the CDR3: TGCAGTGCTCAAAACAGGAGAAGGGCCCAGCATTTT. The chain joins TRBV20-1 to TRBJ1-5; possibly TRBD1 for D (5 bases). This CDR3 is 12 amino acids long. V lost 5 bases to trimming and J lost 11 bases, with 16 bases between them. CDR1 is DFQATT and CDR2 is SNEGSKA in the germline V gene (reference sequence).

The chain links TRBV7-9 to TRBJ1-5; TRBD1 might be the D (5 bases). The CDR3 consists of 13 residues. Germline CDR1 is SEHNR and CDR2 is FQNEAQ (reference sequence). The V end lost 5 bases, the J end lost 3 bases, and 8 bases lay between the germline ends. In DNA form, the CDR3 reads TGTGCCAGCAGCCAGGGACTCAATCAGCCCCAGCATTTT. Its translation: CASSQGLNQPQHF.

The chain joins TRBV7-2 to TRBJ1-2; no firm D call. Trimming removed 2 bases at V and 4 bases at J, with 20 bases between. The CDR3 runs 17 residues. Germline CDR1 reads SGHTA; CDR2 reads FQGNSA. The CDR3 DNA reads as TGTGCCAGCAGCTTACAAGGAATAGGCATTATTAGCTATGGCTACACCTTC. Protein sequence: CASSLQGIGIISYGYTF.

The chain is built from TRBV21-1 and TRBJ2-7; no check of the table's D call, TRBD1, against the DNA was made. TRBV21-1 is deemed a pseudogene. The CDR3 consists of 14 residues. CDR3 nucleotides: TGTGCCAGCATTATCAACAGGGGTGAGTCCGAGCAGTACTTC. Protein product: CASIINRGESEQYF.

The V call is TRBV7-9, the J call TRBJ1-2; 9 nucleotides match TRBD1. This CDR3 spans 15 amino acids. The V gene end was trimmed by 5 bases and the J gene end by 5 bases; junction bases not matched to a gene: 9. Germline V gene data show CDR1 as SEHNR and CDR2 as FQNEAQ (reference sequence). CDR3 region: CASSPVQGAGYGYTF. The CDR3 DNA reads TGTGCCAGCAGCCCGGTACAGGGGGCGGGTTATGGCTACACCTTC.

CDR3 coding DNA: TGTGCCAGCAGCGTTCCAGGGGGACTTAACTATGGCTACACCTTC. Encoded protein: CASSVPGGLNYGYTF. J is TRBJ1-2 and V is TRBV7-9; 7 nucleotides line up with TRBD1. J lost 1 base, V lost 5 bases, and 7 bases had no gene match. This CDR3 is built from 15 residues. Germline V gene sequence: CDR1 SEHNR, CDR2 FQNEAQ (reference sequence).

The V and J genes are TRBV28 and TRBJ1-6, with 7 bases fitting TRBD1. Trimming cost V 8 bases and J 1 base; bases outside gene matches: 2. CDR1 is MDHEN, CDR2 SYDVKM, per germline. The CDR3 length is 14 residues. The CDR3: CASGTESYNSPLHF. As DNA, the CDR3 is TGTGCCAGCGGGACAGAATCCTATAATTCACCCCTCCACTTT.

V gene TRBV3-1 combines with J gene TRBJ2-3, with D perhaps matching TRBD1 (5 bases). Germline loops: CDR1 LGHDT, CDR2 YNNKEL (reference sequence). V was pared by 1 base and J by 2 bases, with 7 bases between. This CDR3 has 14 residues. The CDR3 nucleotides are TGTGCCAGCAGCCAAGGACAGTACACAGATACGCAGTATTTT. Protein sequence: CASSQGQYTDTQYF.

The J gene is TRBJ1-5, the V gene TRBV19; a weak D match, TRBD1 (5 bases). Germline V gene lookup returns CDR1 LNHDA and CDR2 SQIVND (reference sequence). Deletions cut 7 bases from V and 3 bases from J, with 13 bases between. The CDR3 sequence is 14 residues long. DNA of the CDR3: TGTGCCAGTACCGAAACCGGGACCAATCAGCCCCAGCATTTT. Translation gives CASTETGTNQPQHF. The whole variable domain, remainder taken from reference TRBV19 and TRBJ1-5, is DGGITQSPKYLFRKEGQNVTLSCEQNLNHDAMYWYRQDPGQGLRLIYYSQIVNDFQKGDIAEGYSVSREKKESFPLTVTSAQKNPTAFYLCASTETGTNQPQHFGDGTRLSIL.

Written as DNA, the CDR3 is TGTGCCAGCAGCCAAGTTCGCGGAGCTGGCCAGCCCCAGCATTTT. It translates to CASSQVRGAGQPQHF. The rearrangement links TRBV3-1 to TRBJ1-5; no clear D. The CDR3 is 15 residues long. Germline CDR1 LGHDT, CDR2 YNNKEL (reference sequence). With 1 base removed from V and 7 bases from J, the gap between germline ends came to 14 bases.

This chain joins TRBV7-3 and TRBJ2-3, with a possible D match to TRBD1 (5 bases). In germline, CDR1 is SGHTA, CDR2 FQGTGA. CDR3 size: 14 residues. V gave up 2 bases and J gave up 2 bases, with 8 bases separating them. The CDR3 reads CASSLLGATDTQYF. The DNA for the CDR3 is TGTGCCAGCAGCTTACTTGGGGCCACAGATACGCAGTATTTT.

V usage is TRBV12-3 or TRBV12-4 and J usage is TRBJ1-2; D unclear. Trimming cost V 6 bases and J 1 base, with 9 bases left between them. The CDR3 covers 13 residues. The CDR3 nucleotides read TGTGCCAGCAGCGGGTCGGGTAACTATGGCTACACCTTC. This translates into CASSGSGNYGYTF.

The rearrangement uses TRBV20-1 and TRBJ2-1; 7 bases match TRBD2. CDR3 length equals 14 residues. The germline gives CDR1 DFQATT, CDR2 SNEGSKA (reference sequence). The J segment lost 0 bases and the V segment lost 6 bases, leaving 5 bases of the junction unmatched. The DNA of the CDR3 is TGCAGTGCAGAAGCGGGAATCTCCTACAATGAGCAGTTCTTC. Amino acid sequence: CSAEAGISYNEQFF.

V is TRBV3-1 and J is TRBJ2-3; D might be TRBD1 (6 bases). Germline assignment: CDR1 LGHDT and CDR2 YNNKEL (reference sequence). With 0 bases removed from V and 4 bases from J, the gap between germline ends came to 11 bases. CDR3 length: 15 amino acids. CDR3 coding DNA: TGTGCCAGCAGCCAAGATCTCACAGGGTCAGATACGCAGTATTTT. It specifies CASSQDLTGSDTQYF.

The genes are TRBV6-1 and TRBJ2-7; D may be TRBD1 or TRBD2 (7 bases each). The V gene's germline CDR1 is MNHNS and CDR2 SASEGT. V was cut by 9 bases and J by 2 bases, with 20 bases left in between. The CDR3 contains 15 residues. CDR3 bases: TGTGCCAGTGGCGAGGGGGGGACAGTTGCCTACGAGCAGTACTTC. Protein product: CASGEGGTVAYEQYF.

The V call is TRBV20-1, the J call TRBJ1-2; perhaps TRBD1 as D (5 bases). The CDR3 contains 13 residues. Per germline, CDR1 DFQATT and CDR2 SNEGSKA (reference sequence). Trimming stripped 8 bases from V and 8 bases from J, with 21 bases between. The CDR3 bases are TGCAGTCGTAAGGGTCCAGGGATTGCGGGCTACACCTTC. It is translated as CSRKGPGIAGYTF.

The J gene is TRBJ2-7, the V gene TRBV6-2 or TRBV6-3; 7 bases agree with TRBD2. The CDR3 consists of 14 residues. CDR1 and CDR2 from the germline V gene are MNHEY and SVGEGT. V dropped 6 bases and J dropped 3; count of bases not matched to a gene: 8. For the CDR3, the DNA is TGTGCCAGCAGCCGATTGGGAGGGTACTACGAGCAGTACTTC. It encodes CASSRLGGYYEQYF.

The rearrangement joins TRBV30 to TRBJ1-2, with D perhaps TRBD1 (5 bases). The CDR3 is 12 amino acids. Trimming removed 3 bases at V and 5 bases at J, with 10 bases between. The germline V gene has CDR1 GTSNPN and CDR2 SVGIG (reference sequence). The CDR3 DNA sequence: TGTGCCTGGAGCGGGGGGTTATATGGCTACACCTTC. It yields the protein CAWSGGLYGYTF.